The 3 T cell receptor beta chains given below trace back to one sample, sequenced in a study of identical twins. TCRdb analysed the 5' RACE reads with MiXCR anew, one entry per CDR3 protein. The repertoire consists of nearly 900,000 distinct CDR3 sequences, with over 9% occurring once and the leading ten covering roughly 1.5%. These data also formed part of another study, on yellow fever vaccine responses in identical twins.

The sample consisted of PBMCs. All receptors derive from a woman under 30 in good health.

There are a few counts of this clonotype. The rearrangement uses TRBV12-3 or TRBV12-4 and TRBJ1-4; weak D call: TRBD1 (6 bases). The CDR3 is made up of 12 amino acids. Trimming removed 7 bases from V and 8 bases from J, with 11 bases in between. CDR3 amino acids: CASTFQGEKLFF. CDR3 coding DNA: TGTGCCAGCACCTTCCAGGGGGAAAAACTGTTTTTT.

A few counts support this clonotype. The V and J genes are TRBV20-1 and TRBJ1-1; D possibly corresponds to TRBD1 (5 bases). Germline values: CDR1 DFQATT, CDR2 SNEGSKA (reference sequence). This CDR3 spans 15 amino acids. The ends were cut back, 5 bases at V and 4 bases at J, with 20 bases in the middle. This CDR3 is CSASPPGRMSTEAFF. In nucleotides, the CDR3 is TGCAGTGCTTCCCCCCCAGGGCGTATGAGCACTGAAGCTTTCTTT.

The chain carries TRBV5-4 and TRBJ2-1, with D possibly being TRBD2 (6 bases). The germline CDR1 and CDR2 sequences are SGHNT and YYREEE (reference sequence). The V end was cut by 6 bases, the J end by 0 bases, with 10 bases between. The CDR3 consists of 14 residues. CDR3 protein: CASTDGSSYNEQFF. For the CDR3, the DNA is TGTGCCAGCACGGACGGGAGCTCCTACAATGAGCAGTTCTTC.